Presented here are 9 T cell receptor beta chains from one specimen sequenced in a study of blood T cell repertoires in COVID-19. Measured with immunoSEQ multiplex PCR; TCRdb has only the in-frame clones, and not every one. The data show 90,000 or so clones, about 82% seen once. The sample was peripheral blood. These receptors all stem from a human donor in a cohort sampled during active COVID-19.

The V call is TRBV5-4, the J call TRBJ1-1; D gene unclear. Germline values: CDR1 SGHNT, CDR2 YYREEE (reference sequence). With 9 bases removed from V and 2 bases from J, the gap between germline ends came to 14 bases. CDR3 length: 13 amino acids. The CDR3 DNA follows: TGTGCCATAACTAAGACGGATAACACTGAAGCTTTCTTT. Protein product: CAITKTDNTEAFF. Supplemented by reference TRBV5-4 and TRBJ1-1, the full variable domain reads ETGVTQSPTHLIKTRGQQVTLRCSSQSGHNTVSWYQQALGQGPQFIFQYYREEENGRGNFPPRFSGLQFPNYSSELNVNALELDDSALYLCAITKTDNTEAFFGQGTRLTVV.

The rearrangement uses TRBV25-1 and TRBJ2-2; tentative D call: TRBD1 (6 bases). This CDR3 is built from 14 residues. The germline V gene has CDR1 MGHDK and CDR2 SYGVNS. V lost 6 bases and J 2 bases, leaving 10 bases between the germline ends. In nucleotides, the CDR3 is TGTGCCAGCAGCGGGGACACCAACACCGGGGAGCTGTTTTTT. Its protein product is CASSGDTNTGELFF.

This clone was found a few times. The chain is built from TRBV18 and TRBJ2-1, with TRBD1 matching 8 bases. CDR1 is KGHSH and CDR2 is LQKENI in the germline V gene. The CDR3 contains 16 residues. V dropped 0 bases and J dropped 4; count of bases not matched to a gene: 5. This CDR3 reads CASSPPEGQVYNEQFF. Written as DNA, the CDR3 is TGTGCCAGCTCACCACCGGAGGGACAGGTATACAATGAGCAGTTCTTC.

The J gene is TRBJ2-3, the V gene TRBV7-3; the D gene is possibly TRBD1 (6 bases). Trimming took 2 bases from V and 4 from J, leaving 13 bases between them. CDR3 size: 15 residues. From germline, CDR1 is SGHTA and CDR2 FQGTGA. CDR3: CASSLSRTEADTQYF. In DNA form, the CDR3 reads TGTGCCAGCAGCTTATCCCGGACAGAGGCAGATACGCAGTATTTT. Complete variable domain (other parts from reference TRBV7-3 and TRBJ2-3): GAGVSQTPSNKVTEKGKYVELRCDPISGHTALYWYRQSLGQGPEFLIYFQGTGAADDSGLPNDRFFAVRPEGSVSTLKIQRTERGDSAVYLCASSLSRTEADTQYFGPGTRLTVL.

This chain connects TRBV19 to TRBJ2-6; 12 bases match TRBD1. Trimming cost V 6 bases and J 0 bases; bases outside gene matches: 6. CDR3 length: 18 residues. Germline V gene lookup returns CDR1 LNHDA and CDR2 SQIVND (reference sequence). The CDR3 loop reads CASSWGTGGVSGANVLTF. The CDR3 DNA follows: TGTGCCAGTAGCTGGGGGACAGGGGGCGTCTCTGGGGCCAACGTCCTGACTTTC. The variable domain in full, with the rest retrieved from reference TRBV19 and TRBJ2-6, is DGGITQSPKYLFRKEGQNVTLSCEQNLNHDAMYWYRQDPGQGLRLIYYSQIVNDFQKGDIAEGYSVSREKKESFPLTVTSAQKNPTAFYLCASSWGTGGVSGANVLTFGAGSRLTVL.

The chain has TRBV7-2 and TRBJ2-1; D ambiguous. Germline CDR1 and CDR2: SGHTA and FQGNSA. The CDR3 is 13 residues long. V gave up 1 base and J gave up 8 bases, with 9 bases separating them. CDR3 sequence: CASSLDSAYEQFF. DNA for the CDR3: TGTGCCAGCAGCTTAGATAGTGCGTATGAGCAGTTCTTC.

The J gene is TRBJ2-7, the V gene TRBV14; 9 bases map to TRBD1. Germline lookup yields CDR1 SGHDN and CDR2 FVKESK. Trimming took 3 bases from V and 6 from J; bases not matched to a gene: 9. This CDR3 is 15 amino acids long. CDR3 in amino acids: CASSHDWDRASEQYF. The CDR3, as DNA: TGTGCCAGCAGCCACGACTGGGACAGGGCCTCCGAGCAGTACTTC.

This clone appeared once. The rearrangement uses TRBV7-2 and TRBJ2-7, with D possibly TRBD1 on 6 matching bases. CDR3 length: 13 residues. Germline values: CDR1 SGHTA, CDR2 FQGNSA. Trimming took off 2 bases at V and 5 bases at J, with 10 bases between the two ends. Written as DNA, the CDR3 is TGTGCCAGCAGCTTACGAGGGGGAGACGAGCAGTACTTC. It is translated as CASSLRGGDEQYF. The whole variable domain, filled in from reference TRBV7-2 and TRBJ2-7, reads GAGVSQSPSNKVTEKGKDVELRCDPISGHTALYWYRQSLGQGLEFLIYFQGNSAPDKSGLPSDRFSAERTGGSVSTLTIQRTQQEDSAVYLCASSLRGGDEQYFGPGTRLTVT.

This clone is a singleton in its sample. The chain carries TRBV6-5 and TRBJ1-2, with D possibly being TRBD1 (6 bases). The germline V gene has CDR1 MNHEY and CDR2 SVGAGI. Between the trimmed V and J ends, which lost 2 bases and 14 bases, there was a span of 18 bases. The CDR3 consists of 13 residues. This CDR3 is CASSYQGHGDRTF. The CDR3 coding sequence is TGTGCCAGCAGTTACCAGGGGCACGGTGATCGAACCTTC.